Presented here are 28 T cell receptor beta chains from one specimen sequenced in a study of cytomegalovirus exposure and HLA in healthy donors (dated by TCRdb to 2017 to 2019). Library preparation employed the immunoSEQ multiplex PCR assay. The multiplex PCR relied on a mix of 60 forward primers for TCR Vbeta segments and 13 reverse primers for TCR Jbeta segments. In its TCRdb copy, this immuneACCESS table keeps in-frame sequences only and misses some clones. Where compared with another copy, unresolved V genes explain less than half of these, and the others have no known cause. In this sample the table shows 200,000 to 300,000 clones, around four fifths of which occur a single time. The ten largest make up roughly 2% of the sample. The material sequenced was PBMCs. These receptors originate from a woman in her 40s in good health and CMV-seropositive.

This chain uses TRBV5-1 with TRBJ2-7, with 7 positions matching TRBD1. The CDR3 extends over 15 amino acids. Trimming at V came to 4 bases and at J to 4 bases, leaving 11 bases not matched to a gene. CDR1 and CDR2 from the germline V gene are SGHRS and YFSETQ. The CDR3: CASSPTGTEKYEQYF. CDR3 DNA: TGCGCCAGCAGCCCAACCGGGACAGAGAAGTACGAGCAGTACTTC.

This clone has only one observation. The chain has TRBV28 and TRBJ1-5; D ambiguous. Germline V CDR1 and CDR2: MDHEN, SYDVKM. V was cut by 6 bases and J by 6 bases, with 18 bases left in between. The CDR3 totals 15 residues. CDR3 protein: CASSPNEGMVQPQHF. CDR3 nucleotides: TGTGCCAGCAGCCCGAATGAGGGCATGGTTCAGCCCCAGCATTTT.

J is TRBJ2-5 and V is TRBV10-3; 7 bases align to TRBD2. The J call is doubtful: the DNA matches TRBJ2-7 better. Germline assignment: CDR1 ENHRY and CDR2 SYGVKD. This CDR3 contains 14 residues. The DNA of the CDR3 is TGTGCCATCAGTGAGTCCGGGGGGTCCTACGAGCAGTACTTC. It translates to CAISESGGSYEQYF.

In DNA, the CDR3 is TGTGCCACCAGCAGACGGGGACTAGCGGGAGCAGAGCAGTACTTC. This codes for CATSRRGLAGAEQYF. This chain joins TRBV15 and TRBJ2-7; 14 bases align to TRBD2. The CDR3 covers 15 residues. Per germline, CDR1 LNHNV and CDR2 YYDKDF (reference sequence). The V segment lost 2 bases and the J segment 7 bases; nucleotides outside the gene matches: 4.

The genes are TRBV27 and TRBJ2-1; TRBD2 matches at 7 bases. Germline loops: CDR1 MNHEY, CDR2 SMNVEV (reference sequence). The J segment lost 12 bases and the V segment lost 4 bases, leaving 24 bases of the junction unmatched. The CDR3 loop spans 18 amino acids. The CDR3 DNA sequence: TGTGCCAGCAGTTACTTATACCAAAGCGGGACCAAGAGAGGATGGCAGTTCTTC. It is translated as CASSYLYQSGTKRGWQFF.

The chain links TRBV7-9 to TRBJ2-1; 12 bases line up with TRBD2. Per the germline V gene, CDR1 is SEHNR and CDR2 is FQNEAQ (reference sequence). V shed 6 bases, J shed 0 bases, and the junction held 6 bases outside the gene matches. The CDR3 is 17 amino acids. CDR3 region: CASRGRTSGDSYNEQFF. In nucleotides, the CDR3 is TGTGCCAGCAGGGGAAGGACTAGCGGGGACTCCTACAATGAGCAGTTCTTC.

This clone turned up a few times. The V call is TRBV6-1, the J call TRBJ1-1; no reliable D call. The CDR3 runs 13 residues. Germline CDR1 and CDR2: MNHNS and SASEGT. Trimming removed 5 bases at V and 5 bases at J, with 12 bases between. CDR3 region: CASSLEWYTEAFF. CDR3 in DNA: TGTGCCAGCAGTCTGGAGTGGTATACTGAAGCTTTCTTT.

The chain recombines TRBV28 with TRBJ2-5, with D possibly being TRBD2 (7 bases). Germline lookup yields CDR1 MDHEN and CDR2 SYDVKM. The V gene lost 8 bases and the J gene lost 4 bases, with 20 bases spanning the gap. The CDR3 is 15 amino acids. The chain's CDR3 is CASGVGGAIRETQYF. CDR3 DNA: TGTGCCAGCGGAGTTGGGGGGGCGATACGAGAGACCCAGTACTTC. The variable domain in full, with the rest retrieved from reference TRBV28 and TRBJ2-5, is DVKVTQSSRYLVKRTGEKVFLECVQDMDHENMFWYRQDPGLGLRLIYFSYDVKMKEKGDIPEGYSVSREKKERFSLILESASTNQTSMYLCASGVGGAIRETQYFGPGTRLLVL.

V and J are TRBV25-1 and TRBJ2-7, with a weak D call TRBD2 (5 bases). Deletions cut 4 bases from V and 8 bases from J, with 18 bases between. Germline CDR1 and CDR2: MGHDK and SYGVNS. CDR3 length: 14 amino acids. The CDR3 nucleotides read TGTGCCAGCAGTGGTTTCCGGGGTGGGAATCAGCAGTACTTC. The encoded protein is CASSGFRGGNQQYF.

This clone was observed a handful of times. The chain is built from TRBV4-3 and TRBJ2-7; D remains ambiguous. The CDR3 is 15 residues long. The germline V and J ends were trimmed by 0 bases and 2 bases, with 11 bases remaining between them. Germline V lookup: CDR1 LGHNA, CDR2 YSLEER. This CDR3 is CASSQERLPPYEQYF. In DNA, the CDR3 is TGCGCCAGCAGCCAAGAAAGACTGCCACCCTACGAGCAGTACTTC.

This chain joins TRBV2 and TRBJ1-2; TRBD1 aligns across 8 bases. The CDR3 length is 13 residues. V dropped 6 bases and J dropped 4; count of bases not matched to a gene: 4. Germline V gives CDR1 SNHLY, CDR2 FYNNEI. CDR3 loop: CASSEDRVYGYTF. The CDR3 nucleotides are TGTGCCAGCAGCGAGGACAGGGTCTATGGCTACACCTTC. Full variable domain (missing parts from reference TRBV2 and TRBJ1-2): EPEVTQTPSHQVTQMGQEVILRCVPISNHLYFYWYRQILGQKVEFLVSFYNNEISEKSEIFDDQFSVERPDGSNFTLKIRSTKLEDSAMYFCASSEDRVYGYTFGSGTRLTVV.

The chain links TRBV6-1 to TRBJ1-5; 8 bases fit TRBD1. V lost 5 bases to trimming and J lost 4 bases; unmatched junction nucleotides: 7. The CDR3 runs to 15 residues. The germline CDR1 and CDR2 sequences are MNHNS and SASEGT. The CDR3 bases are TGTGCCAGCAGTCGCCTGGGACAGGTTAATCAGCCCCAGCATTTT. Its protein is CASSRLGQVNQPQHF.

The chain links TRBV7-2 to TRBJ2-5, with 10 bases matching TRBD2. CDR1 SGHTA and CDR2 FQGNSA come from the germline V gene. Unmatched junction bases numbered 13, after V lost 4 bases and J lost 5 bases. The CDR3 is 17 amino acids. CDR3 loop: CASSWRLAGVPGETQYF. The CDR3, as DNA: TGTGCCAGCAGCTGGAGACTAGCGGGCGTCCCAGGTGAGACCCAGTACTTC.

This rearrangement joins TRBV5-4 to TRBJ1-2, with a weak D call TRBD1 (6 bases). V lost 0 bases and J lost 1, with 10 bases in between. Germline V CDR1 and CDR2: SGHNT, YYREEE (reference sequence). The CDR3 is made up of 15 amino acids. The CDR3 here is CASSLVDSINYGYTF. The CDR3 nucleotides are TGTGCCAGCAGCTTGGTGGACAGTATTAACTATGGCTACACCTTC.

The V call is TRBV10-3, the J call TRBJ2-7; 8 positions match TRBD1. With V trimmed by 6 bases and J by 3 bases, 10 bases remained unmatched. This CDR3 has 15 amino acids. From germline, CDR1 is ENHRY and CDR2 SYGVKD. In DNA form, the CDR3 reads TGTGCCATCAGGGGGGACAGGAGACTCCTCTACGAGCAGTACTTC. Translated, it gives CAIRGDRRLLYEQYF.

The genes are TRBV5-4 and TRBJ2-7; D possibly corresponds to TRBD2 (6 bases). Trimming shortened V by 4 bases and J by 1 base, and 12 bases separated the two germline ends. The CDR3 runs to 14 residues. Germline V CDR1 and CDR2: SGHNT, YYREEE (reference sequence). CDR3 amino acids: CASSPRAGSYEQYF. In DNA form, the CDR3 reads TGTGCCAGCAGCCCCAGGGCGGGATCCTACGAGCAGTACTTC.

This clone was recorded a few times. The chain is built from TRBV4-3 and TRBJ2-2; perhaps TRBD2 as D (5 bases). The CDR3 totals 18 residues. From germline, CDR1 is LGHNA and CDR2 YSLEER. The V end lost 0 bases, the J end lost 5 bases, and 19 bases lay between the germline ends. CDR3 DNA: TGCGCCAGCAGCCAAGATTTCGAGCGGCAGGTCAGGACCGGGGAGCTGTTTTTT. It translates to CASSQDFERQVRTGELFF.

V is TRBV27 and J is TRBJ2-2, with D possibly TRBD1 on 6 matching bases. V gave up 0 bases and J gave up 5 bases, with 10 bases separating them. This CDR3 contains 15 residues. In germline, CDR1 is MNHEY, CDR2 SMNVEV (reference sequence). The CDR3: CASSLSAGTTGELFF. In DNA form, the CDR3 reads TGTGCCAGCAGTTTATCAGCAGGGACAACCGGGGAGCTGTTTTTT.

The rearrangement uses TRBV6-5 and TRBJ2-5, with D possibly matching TRBD1 (5 bases). Germline CDR1 and CDR2: MNHEY and SVGAGI. V dropped 6 bases and J dropped 6 bases, with 14 bases sitting between them. There are 13 residues in the CDR3. The CDR3 nucleotides are TGTGCCAGCAGGCCTTCAGGGTGGAAGACCCAGTACTTC. Amino acids: CASRPSGWKTQYF.

This chain links TRBV6-6 with TRBJ1-5, with TRBD1 identical over 9 bases. The V gene's germline CDR1 is MNHNY and CDR2 SVGAGI (reference sequence). The junction had 8 bases not matched to a gene; V was cut back by 5 bases and J by 6 bases. This CDR3 has 15 amino acids. The CDR3 spells CASSVEQGAGQPQHF. DNA for the CDR3: TGTGCCAGCAGTGTAGAACAGGGGGCAGGTCAGCCCCAGCATTTT.

This clone appeared a few times. This chain links TRBV20-1 with TRBJ2-1; no reliable D call. The V gene lost 5 bases and the J gene lost 6 bases, with 5 bases spanning the gap. This CDR3 spans 10 amino acids. Per the germline V gene, CDR1 is DFQATT and CDR2 is SNEGSKA (reference sequence). In nucleotides, the CDR3 is TGCAGTGCTCCTTTCAATGAGCAGTTCTTC. It specifies CSAPFNEQFF.

The rearrangement uses TRBV6-6 and TRBJ1-5; no reliable D call. V gave up 4 bases and J gave up 12 bases, with 19 bases separating them. Germline CDR1 MNHNY, CDR2 SVGAGI (reference sequence). The CDR3 length is 14 residues. CDR3 sequence: CASSLPTLHLDQHF. CDR3 DNA sequence: TGTGCCAGCAGTTTACCTACTCTTCACTTAGACCAGCATTTT.

V and J are TRBV7-9 and TRBJ1-2, with TRBD1 as a possible D gene (6 bases). The CDR3 is 14 amino acids. V was cut by 5 bases and J by 6 bases, with 16 bases left in between. CDR1 and CDR2 from the germline V gene are SEHNR and FQNEAQ (reference sequence). CDR3 nucleotide sequence: TGTGCCAGCAGCCGAACAGGGTCGGAGAATGGCTACACCTTC. Translating it yields CASSRTGSENGYTF.

CDR3 nucleotides: TGTGCCACCAGCAGAGAACGGCAAGAGACCCAGTACTTC. It specifies CATSRERQETQYF. This sequence joins TRBV15 and TRBJ2-5; D is undetermined. V gave up 0 bases and J gave up 2 bases, with 4 bases separating them. The CDR3 length is 13 residues. Germline CDR1 is LNHNV and CDR2 is YYDKDF (reference sequence).

The rearrangement uses TRBV5-5 and TRBJ2-5; 8 bases are shared with TRBD1. The CDR3 loop spans 15 amino acids. The trim removed 2 bases at V and 5 bases at J, leaving 8 bases unmatched. Germline V CDR1 and CDR2: SGHKS, YYEKEE (reference sequence). This CDR3 reads CASSFYTGGLETQYF. CDR3 in DNA: TGTGCCAGCAGCTTCTACACAGGGGGGTTGGAGACCCAGTACTTC. Supplemented by reference TRBV5-5 and TRBJ2-5, the full variable domain reads DAGVTQSPTHLIKTRGQQVTLRCSPISGHKSVSWYQQVLGQGPQFIFQYYEKEERGRGNFPDRFSARQFPNYSSELNVNALLLGDSALYLCASSFYTGGLETQYFGPGTRLLVL.

CDR3 nucleotide sequence: TGCAGCGTTGAGAGGACTAGCGGGAGCGTGATCCGGGAGACCCAGTACTTC. Translation: CSVERTSGSVIRETQYF. This rearrangement joins TRBV29-1 to TRBJ2-5; 13 bases match TRBD2. Germline assignment: CDR1 SQVTM and CDR2 ANQGSEA. The length of the CDR3 is 17 residues. V was pared by 3 bases and J by 5 bases, with 12 bases of the junction left unmatched.

The chain couples TRBV30 to TRBJ2-2; the D gene is possibly TRBD1 (6 bases). This CDR3 region has 15 residues. Trimming removed 1 base at V and 4 bases at J, with 13 bases between. CDR1 is GTSNPN, CDR2 SVGIG, per germline (reference sequence). CDR3 protein: CAWSATGRGTGELFF. In DNA form, the CDR3 reads TGTGCCTGGAGTGCGACAGGTCGGGGCACCGGGGAGCTGTTTTTT.

V and J are TRBV19 and TRBJ1-1; D is unclear. There are 15 residues in the CDR3. CDR1 and CDR2 from the germline V gene are LNHDA and SQIVND (reference sequence). The V end lost 2 bases, the J end lost 2 bases, and 12 bases lay between the germline ends. The CDR3 spells CASSIKEGRNTEAFF. In DNA form, the CDR3 reads TGTGCCAGTAGTATAAAGGAAGGGAGAAACACTGAAGCTTTCTTT.